This is a list of T cell receptor beta chains from one sample in a study of cytomegalovirus exposure and HLA in healthy donors. The protocol was immunoSEQ multiplex PCR, while the TCRdb copy is restricted to in-frame clones and leaves out a portion. This table has roughly 120,000 clones, 74% appearing once. Sequencing input: PBMCs. These receptors came from a woman between 50 and 59 years old in good health and CMV-seropositive. Each CDR3 is given with its conserved first and last residue. D genes are given only for firm matches. Where a row states a size, it is once, few, many or the class of an expanded clone; other rows omit it.

D	size	V	J	CDR3	DNA
TRBD2	.	TRBV7-2	TRBJ2-3	CASSLGAGGGDTQYF	TGTGCCAGCAGCTTAGGAGCGGGGGGCGGAGATACGCAGTATTTT
.	.	TRBV5-4	TRBJ1-6	CASILGPPPLHF	TGTGCCAGCATTCTTGGGCCACCACCCCTCCACTTT
TRBD1	.	TRBV4-2	TRBJ2-3	CASSLGTGRTDTQYF	TGTGCCAGCAGCCTAGGGACAGGCCGCACAGATACGCAGTATTTT
TRBD1	.	TRBV2	TRBJ1-1	CASNTQGWDTEAFF	TGTGCCAGCAACACACAGGGGTGGGACACTGAAGCTTTCTTT
.	.	TRBV7-9	TRBJ2-7	CASSLPSGVDEQYF	TGTGCCAGCAGCTTACCCTCAGGGGTCGACGAGCAGTACTTC
.	.	TRBV7-3	TRBJ1-1	CASSSEGNTEAFF	TGTGCCAGCAGCTCGGAGGGGAACACTGAAGCTTTCTTT
TRBD2	.	TRBV30	TRBJ2-7	CAWSWGGEQYF	TGTGCCTGGAGTTGGGGGGGCGAGCAGTACTTC
.	once	TRBV14	TRBJ1-5	CASSQRGPNQPQHF	TGTGCCAGCAGCCAACGGGGTCCCAATCAGCCCCAGCATTTT
.	few	TRBV5-6	TRBJ1-4	CASSGNAGALNEKLFF	TGTGCCAGCAGCGGGAATGCAGGGGCGCTTAATGAAAAACTGTTTTTT
.	.	TRBV7-2	TRBJ1-3	CASSLAVSSGNTIYF	TGTGCCAGCAGCTTAGCGGTGAGCTCTGGAAACACCATATATTTT
.	.	TRBV2	TRBJ2-3	CASSETTSTDTQYF	TGTGCCAGCAGTGAAACGACTAGCACAGATACGCAGTATTTT
.	.	TRBV11-2	TRBJ1-4	CASSSVLEKLFF	TGTGCCAGCAGCTCCGTATTGGAAAAACTGTTTTTT
TRBD1	.	TRBV5-8	TRBJ1-2	CASSSDRGVRGYTF	TGTGCCAGCAGCTCGGACAGGGGAGTTCGGGGCTACACCTTC
TRBD1	.	TRBV7-8	TRBJ1-1	CASSQRHTGGLGTEAFF	TGTGCCAGCAGTCAAAGGCACACAGGGGGCTTGGGTACTGAAGCTTTCTTT
TRBD1	.	TRBV5-4	TRBJ1-2	CASSLGQGPPNYGYTF	TGTGCCAGCAGCCTAGGACAGGGGCCCCCTAACTATGGCTACACCTTC
.	.	TRBV11-3	TRBJ2-7	CASSLAGESGYEQYF	TGTGCCAGCAGCTTAGCCGGGGAGTCTGGGTACGAGCAGTACTTC
TRBD1	.	TRBV2	TRBJ1-2	CASSGQGNYGYTF	TGTGCCAGCAGTGGACAGGGCAACTATGGCTACACCTTC
.	few	TRBV7-3	TRBJ1-1	CASSRGPNTEAFF	TGTGCCAGCAGCCGCGGCCCGAACACTGAAGCTTTCTTT
TRBD1	.	TRBV11-2	TRBJ2-7	CASSPGPGGFYEQYF	TGTGCCAGCAGCCCGGGGCCAGGGGGATTCTACGAGCAGTACTTC
.	.	TRBV27	TRBJ2-6	CASSFIGGRAGANVPTF	TGTGCCAGCAGTTTTATTGGGGGCAGGGCTGGGGCCAACGTCCCGACTTTC
TRBD2	few	TRBV5-4	TRBJ2-3	CASSLVLAGASDTQYF	TGTGCCAGCAGCTTGGTGCTAGCGGGGGCCTCAGATACGCAGTATTTT
.	.	TRBV6-1	TRBJ1-1	CASTGGGVGSTEAFF	TGTGCCAGCACCGGTGGAGGGGTAGGAAGCACTGAAGCTTTCTTT
.	.	TRBV27	TRBJ1-5	CASSLSSYSNQPQHF	TGTGCCAGCAGTTTATCGTCCTATAGCAATCAGCCCCAGCATTTT
TRBD2	once	TRBV28	TRBJ2-2	CASSLSGGPTGELFF	TGTGCCAGCAGTTTATCGGGGGGGCCCACCGGGGAGCTGTTTTTT
TRBD2	.	TRBV9	TRBJ2-5	CASSPGGTREGETQYF	TGTGCCAGCAGCCCGGGAGGGACACGCGAGGGAGAGACCCAGTACTTC
.	.	TRBV27	TRBJ1-5	CASSFNQYSNQPQHF	TGTGCCAGCAGTTTCAATCAGTATAGCAATCAGCCCCAGCATTTT
TRBD2	.	TRBV9	TRBJ2-6	CASSTEPGLDSSGANVLTF	TGTGCCAGCAGCACTGAACCGGGACTAGATAGCTCTGGGGCCAACGTCCTGACTTTC
TRBD1	.	TRBV5-1	TRBJ2-7	CASSRAGDRGQYEQYF	TGCGCCAGCAGCCGGGCTGGGGACAGGGGGCAATACGAGCAGTACTTC
.	.	TRBV5-1	TRBJ2-5	CASSLAPAGRGETQYF	TGCGCCAGCAGCTTGGCCCCGGCAGGGCGGGGAGAGACCCAGTACTTC
.	.	TRBV4-1	TRBJ1-1	CASSHIFRGWDTEAFF	TGCGCCAGCAGCCATATTTTCCGGGGATGGGACACTGAAGCTTTCTTT
.	.	TRBV14	TRBJ1-6	CASSQAWFLDSPLHF	TGTGCCAGCAGCCAAGCTTGGTTTTTAGATTCACCCCTCCACTTT
TRBD1	few	TRBV2	TRBJ2-5	CASSVGRQGAFVRQETQYF	TGTGCCAGCAGTGTCGGTCGACAGGGGGCTTTTGTAAGGCAAGAGACCCAGTACTTC
.	.	TRBV10-2	TRBJ1-3	CASSESEIPTGNTIYF	TGCGCCAGCAGTGAGTCGGAGATACCAACTGGAAACACCATATATTTT
.	.	TRBV18	TRBJ1-1	CASSPTTGNTEAFF	TGTGCCAGCTCACCAACGACAGGGAACACTGAAGCTTTCTTT
TRBD2	.	TRBV6-7	TRBJ2-2	CASSSELGNFGGGPTGELFF	TGTGCCAGCAGCTCCGAATTAGGGAATTTCGGCGGGGGTCCCACCGGGGAGCTGTTTTTT
TRBD1	.	TRBV6-1	TRBJ2-7	CASITGTGSYEQYF	TGTGCCAGCATTACCGGGACAGGGTCCTACGAGCAGTACTTC
TRBD2	.	TRBV6-6	TRBJ2-1	CASSPSGGAVEQFF	TGTGCCAGCAGTCCCAGCGGGGGGGCTGTTGAGCAGTTCTTC
.	.	TRBV15	TRBJ2-5	CATSARQAPLRETQYF	TGTGCCACCAGCGCACGACAGGCCCCTTTACGCGAGACCCAGTACTTC